The present T cell receptor beta chain was sequenced within a study of T cell responses to AZD1222 COVID-19 vaccine. This CDR3 comprises 13 residues. V lost 4 bases and J lost 1, with 4 bases in between. Looked up from germline, CDR1 is SGHTA and CDR2 is FQGNSA. Sequencing was performed with immunoSEQ multiplex PCR; in TCRdb, only in-frame clones are kept and a portion is missing. The sample shows about 87,000 clones, roughly 89% of them seen only once. Sequenced here: peripheral blood, sampled on day 0 of AZD1222 vaccination. V is TRBV7-2 and J is TRBJ2-2; D is undetermined. This receptor was obtained from an adult in good health. CDR3 loop: CASSSVNTGELFF. The CDR3 coding sequence is TGTGCCAGCAGCTCGGTGAACACCGGGGAGCTGTTTTTT.